This T cell receptor beta chain emerged from a study of spatial heterogeneity in lung cancer. For the study at large: Compared with alpha-chain sequences, beta-chain sequences were consistently detected in greater numbers.

Germline V lookup: CDR1 SQVTM, CDR2 ANQGSEA. The J segment lost 5 bases and the V segment lost 0 bases, leaving 6 bases of the junction unmatched. This CDR3 has 15 residues. In this sample, this clonotype is medium-sized (0.01 to 0.1%). What it binds is unknown. Time point noted: sample taken at primary tumor resection. Whole RNA was taken from tumor, nontumor lung or frozen PBMC; it was then sequenced unsorted. The donors comprised about 70 untreated early-stage non-small cell lung cancer patients. A unique molecular identifier was carried by every single TCR cDNA molecule. TCRdb used MiXCR to reprocess the 5' RACE reads, holding one entry per CDR3 protein. The sample contains fewer than 13,000 distinct CDR3 sequences, around 9.3% of which appear only once. Findings and limits, study-wide: Ubiquitous, expanded tumor-derived TCRs were more frequently observed in blood at resection than at follow-up.

The sequence derives from a male donor with early-stage non-small cell lung cancer. The sequencing used PBMCs, collected at surgery. The chain employs TRBV29-1 and TRBJ2-2, with TRBD2 identical over 7 bases. For the CDR3, the DNA is TGCAGCGTTGAAGATCTGGGGGGGAAAACCGGGGAGCTGTTTTTT. It codes for CSVEDLGGKTGELFF.